This entry concerns a single T cell receptor beta chain. One base away lies a much larger clone, so this may be a sequencing read error. These data originate in a study of tumor-infiltrating lymphocytes in primary liver carcinoma. Study-wide background: Donors underwent surgery for histopathologically diagnosed primary liver carcinoma. Donors had hepatocellular carcinoma or combined HCC and intrahepatic cholangiocarcinoma.

cDNA specific to TCR beta was made from about 550 ng of total RNA, with a constant-region primer employed for priming. Slightly modified ARM-PCR, run as three nested multiplex PCR rounds, produced the TCR beta libraries. The first two PCR rounds, approximately 11 cycles each, used TRBV1-TRBV30 forward primers and a C-beta reverse primer. Each CDR3 protein gets one entry after TCRdb re-called the multiplex PCR reads with MiXCR. The table has some 320,000 distinct CDR3 sequences, about 62% seen once. This CDR3 contains 12 residues. Blood RNA was derived from unsorted whole blood, and germline DNA was extracted too.

The sequence derives from a man in his forties with primary liver carcinoma and hepatitis B virus infection. V and J are TRBV12-3 or TRBV12-4 and TRBJ1-5, with unresolved D. The sample comprised peripheral blood. The CDR3 reads CASSLYDQSQHF. CDR3 DNA sequence: TGTGCCAGCAGTTTATACGATCAGTCCCAGCATTTT.